This T cell receptor beta chain originates from a study of T cell responses to AZD1222 COVID-19 vaccine. Whole-study context: Investigators merged groups given second doses at roughly 4 or roughly 12 weeks. The study, taken as a whole, reports: Samples come after the peak T cell response, not at day 14.

This clone was recorded many times. Antigen unknown. V dropped 3 bases and J dropped 3; count of bases not matched to a gene: 16. Looked up from germline, CDR1 is MGHRA and CDR2 is YSYEKL. This CDR3 has 19 amino acids. Profiling relied on immunoSEQ multiplex PCR, and the TCRdb table lists in-frame clones only, not all of them. The table lists 100,000 to 150,000 clones, roughly 84% of them singletons, with around 12% in the top ten. This chain joins TRBV4-1 and TRBJ2-5, with 10 bases matching TRBD2. The input for sequencing was peripheral blood, taken on day 0 of AZD1222 vaccination. The receptor comes from an adult in good health. In DNA form, the CDR3 reads TGCGCCAGCAGCCATATGCTCTACCGACTAGCGGGCGGAAAAGAGACCCAGTACTTC. This gives the protein CASSHMLYRLAGGKETQYF.